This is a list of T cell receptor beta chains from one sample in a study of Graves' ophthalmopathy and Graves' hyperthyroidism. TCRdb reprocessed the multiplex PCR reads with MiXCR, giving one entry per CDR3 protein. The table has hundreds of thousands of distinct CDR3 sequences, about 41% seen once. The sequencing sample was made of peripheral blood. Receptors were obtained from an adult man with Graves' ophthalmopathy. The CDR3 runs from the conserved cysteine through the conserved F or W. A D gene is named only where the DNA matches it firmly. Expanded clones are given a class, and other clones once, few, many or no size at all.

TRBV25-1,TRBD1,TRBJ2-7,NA,CASRQGAISSYEQYF,TGTGCCAGCAGGCAGGGGGCAATAAGCTCCTACGAGCAGTACTTC
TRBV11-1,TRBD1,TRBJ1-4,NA,CASRTTDRGEKLFF,TGTGCCAGCAGAACAACGGACAGGGGTGAAAAACTGTTTTTT
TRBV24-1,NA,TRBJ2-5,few,CATSDSSFQETQYF,TGTGCCACCAGTGATAGTTCGTTCCAAGAGACCCAGTACTTC
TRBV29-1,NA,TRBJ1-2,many,CSVEDRVSGGYTF,TGCAGCGTTGAAGATCGGGTCTCCGGTGGCTACACCTTC
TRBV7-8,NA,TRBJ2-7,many,CASSFQGEQYF,TGTGCCAGCAGCTTCCAGGGGGAGCAGTACTTC
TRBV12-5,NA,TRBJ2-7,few,CASGLGTVRSYEQYF,TGTGCTAGTGGTTTGGGTACTGTTCGGAGCTACGAGCAGTACTTC
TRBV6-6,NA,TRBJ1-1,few,CASSYPGEGAEAFF,TGTGCCAGCAGTTACCCCGGGGAAGGGGCTGAAGCTTTCTTT
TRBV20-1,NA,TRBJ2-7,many,CSARERHSYEQYF,TGCAGTGCTAGAGAACGACACTCCTACGAGCAGTACTTC
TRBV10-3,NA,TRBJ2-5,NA,CAIRATLDQPQYF,TGTGCCATCCGGGCAACACTGGATCAGCCCCAGTACTTC
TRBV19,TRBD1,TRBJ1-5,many,CASTRQGLQPQHF,TGTGCCAGTACCCGACAGGGACTGCAGCCCCAGCATTTT
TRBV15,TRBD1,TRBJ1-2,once,CATSSPKTGQYGYTF,TGTGCCACCAGCAGCCCCAAGACAGGGCAATATGGCTACACCTTC
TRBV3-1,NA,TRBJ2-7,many,CASSPQGGEQYF,TGTGCCAGCAGCCCCCAAGGCGGCGAGCAGTACTTC
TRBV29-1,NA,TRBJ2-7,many,CSVEAGMDYEQYF,TGCAGCGTTGAGGCAGGCATGGATTACGAGCAGTACTTC
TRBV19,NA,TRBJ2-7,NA,CASSTRGSYGQYF,TGTGCCAGTAGTACCAGGGGATCCTACGGGCAGTACTTC
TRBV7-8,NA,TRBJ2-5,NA,CASSLQSGVETQYF,TGTGCCAGCAGCTTACAGTCGGGAGTAGAGACCCAGTACTTC
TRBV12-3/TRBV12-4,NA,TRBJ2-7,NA,CASSVFRDGDYEQYF,TGTGCCAGCAGTGTATTCCGGGACGGAGACTACGAGCAGTACTTC
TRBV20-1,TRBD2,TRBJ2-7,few,CSALGTSGDYEQYF,TGCAGTGCTCTTGGGACTAGCGGGGATTACGAGCAGTACTTC
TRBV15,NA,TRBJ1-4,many,CATSGRGTNEKLFF,TGTGCCACCAGCGGGCGAGGAACTAATGAAAAACTGTTTTTT
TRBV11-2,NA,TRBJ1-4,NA,CASSPPGAVGEKLFF,TGTGCCAGCAGCCCCCCCGGCGCAGTAGGAGAAAAACTGTTTTTT
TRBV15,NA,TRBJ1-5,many,CATQSGRSQPQHF,TGTGCCACCCAGTCGGGACGCAGCCAGCCCCAGCATTTT
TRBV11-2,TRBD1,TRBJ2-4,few,CASSEGPGQGAKNIQYF,TGTGCCAGCAGCGAGGGACCGGGACAGGGTGCCAAAAACATTCAGTACTTC
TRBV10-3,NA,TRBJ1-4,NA,CGTEDRRQIGQLFF,TGTGGCACCGAGGATCGACGGCAGATTGGGCAACTGTTTTTT
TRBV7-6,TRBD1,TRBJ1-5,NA,CASSLAPGQGGQPQHF,TGTGCCAGCAGCTTAGCTCCGGGACAGGGGGGTCAGCCCCAGCATTTT
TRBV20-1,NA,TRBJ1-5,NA,CSAREGIHQPQHF,TGCAGTGCTAGAGAGGGGATTCATCAGCCCCAGCATTTT
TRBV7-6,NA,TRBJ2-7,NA,CASSLAAAPGEQYF,TGTGCCAGCAGCTTAGCGGCAGCCCCCGGGGAGCAGTACTTC
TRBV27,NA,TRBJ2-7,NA,CASRRTVSYEQYF,TGTGCCAGCAGGCGGACGGTCTCCTACGAGCAGTACTTC
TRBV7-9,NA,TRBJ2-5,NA,CASSSAVGGQETQYF,TGTGCCAGCAGCTCGGCCGTGGGAGGTCAAGAGACCCAGTACTTC
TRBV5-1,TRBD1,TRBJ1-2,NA,CASSDPGTGSGYTF,TGCGCCAGCAGCGATCCCGGGACAGGGTCTGGCTACACCTTC
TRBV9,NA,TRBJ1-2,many,CASSGGRDPLKRDYGYTF,TGTGCCAGCAGCGGGGGGCGTGATCCCCTAAAAAGGGACTATGGCTACACCTTC
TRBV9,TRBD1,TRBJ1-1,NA,CASSDAGGDVAFF,TGTGCCAGCTCAGACGCAGGGGGCGACGTAGCTTTCTTT
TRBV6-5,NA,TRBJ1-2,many,CASSPVSRTFGYTF,TGTGCCAGCAGTCCCGTATCGAGGACATTCGGCTACACCTTC
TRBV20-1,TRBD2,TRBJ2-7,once,CSARDLALAGRLYF,TGCAGTGCTAGAGATCTGGCCCTAGCGGGGAGATTGTACTTC
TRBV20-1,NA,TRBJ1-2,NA,CSARAGGTTNGYTF,TGCAGTGCTAGAGCGGGGGGCACAACTAATGGCTACACCTTC
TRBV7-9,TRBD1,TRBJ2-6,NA,CASSLSTGASGANVLTF,TGTGCCAGCAGCTTATCGACAGGGGCGTCTGGGGCCAACGTCCTGACTTTC
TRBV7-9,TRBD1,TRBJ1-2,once,CASSTLPGQGSYGYTF,TGTGCCAGCAGCACCCTGCCGGGACAGGGGTCATATGGCTACACCTTC
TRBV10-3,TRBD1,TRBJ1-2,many,CAISDRGQDSNYGYTF,TGTGCCATCAGTGACCGCGGACAGGACTCGAACTATGGCTACACCTTC
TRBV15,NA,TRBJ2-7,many,CATSRDRQASEQYF,TGTGCCACCAGCAGAGATCGGCAGGCGTCCGAGCAGTACTTC
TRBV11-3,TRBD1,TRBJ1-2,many,CASSSTIWDRVYGYTF,TGTGCCAGCAGCTCAACTATATGGGACAGGGTCTATGGCTACACCTTC
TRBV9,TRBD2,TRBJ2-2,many,CASWSGTSNTGELFF,TGTGCCAGCTGGAGCGGGACGTCAAACACCGGGGAGCTGTTTTTT
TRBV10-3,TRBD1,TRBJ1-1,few,CATRDSYMNTEAFF,TGTGCCACACGGGACAGCTACATGAACACTGAAGCTTTCTTT
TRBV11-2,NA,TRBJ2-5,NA,CASRGGYRSKETQYF,TGTGCCAGCAGAGGAGGCTACCGTTCTAAAGAGACCCAGTACTTC
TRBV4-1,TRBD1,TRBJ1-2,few,CASSQGQLNYGYTF,TGCGCCAGCAGCCAGGGACAGCTAAACTATGGCTACACCTTC
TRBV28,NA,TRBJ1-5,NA,CASQQGSNQPQHF,TGTGCCAGCCAACAAGGGAGCAATCAGCCCCAGCATTTT
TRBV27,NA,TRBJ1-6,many,CASSLGFAPLHF,TGTGCCAGCAGTTTAGGTTTTGCGCCCCTCCACTTT
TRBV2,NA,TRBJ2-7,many,CASSEAGTGYEQYF,TGTGCCAGCAGTGAAGCCGGGACCGGCTACGAGCAGTACTTC
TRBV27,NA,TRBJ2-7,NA,CASMAAFSLEQYF,TGTGCCAGCATGGCTGCCTTTTCGCTCGAGCAGTACTTC